This is a list of T cell receptor beta chains from one sample in a study of blood T cells in healthy people across ages. Using its own MiXCR run on the 5' RACE reads, TCRdb lists one record per CDR3 protein. The top ten hold less than 3.5% of the sample, which has hundreds of thousands of distinct CDR3 sequences, roughly 25% seen once. These data were also reused for a study on T cells of mothers and their children.

Sequenced sample: blood. These receptors were taken from a boy aged 5 to 17 in good health. The CDR3 runs from the conserved cysteine through the conserved F or W. The D gene is left open where the match is weak. The listing skips clone size in some rows; elsewhere it reads once, few, many or a size class.

V gene,J gene,clone size,D gene,CDR3 protein,CDR3 DNA
TRBV3-1,TRBJ2-5,-,-,CASSPSRVEETQYF,TGTGCCAGCAGCCCGAGCAGGGTGGAAGAGACCCAGTACTTC
TRBV6-5,TRBJ2-4,-,TRBD1,CASSYGIDRGTANIQYF,TGTGCCAGCAGTTACGGCATCGACAGGGGAACGGCAAACATTCAGTACTTC
TRBV20-1,TRBJ2-3,-,TRBD2,CSGNGGEVDTQYF,TGCAGTGGCAATGGGGGGGAGGTAGATACGCAGTATTTT
TRBV7-2,TRBJ2-5,-,TRBD2,CASSLNGGETEETQYF,TGTGCCAGCAGCTTAAACGGGGGGGAGACCGAAGAGACCCAGTACTTC
TRBV4-1,TRBJ2-2,-,-,CASSQVAGSNGELFF,TGCGCCAGCAGCCAAGTAGCTGGGTCGAACGGGGAGCTGTTTTTT
TRBV5-1,TRBJ2-4,few,-,CASSNRDTQAKNIQYF,TGCGCCAGCAGCAACCGGGACACCCAAGCCAAAAACATTCAGTACTTC
TRBV29-1,TRBJ2-5,-,-,CSVGRGAQETQYF,TGCAGCGTCGGTCGCGGCGCCCAAGAGACCCAGTACTTC
TRBV29-1,TRBJ1-4,-,-,CSVEDQAGSEKLFF,TGCAGCGTTGAAGATCAGGCAGGGAGTGAAAAACTGTTTTTT
TRBV6-6,TRBJ2-5,-,TRBD2,CASSYLTSAEETQYF,TGTGCCAGCAGTTACCTGACTAGCGCCGAAGAGACCCAGTACTTC
TRBV16,TRBJ1-1,few,-,CASSQSYTEAFF,TGTGCCAGCAGCCAATCTTACACTGAAGCTTTCTTT
TRBV7-9,TRBJ2-1,few,-,CASSPRQGLFEQFF,TGTGCCAGCAGCCCGAGGCAGGGCCTTTTTGAGCAGTTCTTC
TRBV27,TRBJ2-4,few,-,CAAGCWADLAKNIQYF,TGTGCCGCCGGGTGTTGGGCAGACCTAGCCAAAAACATTCAGTACTTC
TRBV30,TRBJ2-7,-,TRBD2,CAWSGGAYEQYF,TGTGCCTGGAGCGGGGGGGCGTACGAGCAGTACTTC
TRBV6-1,TRBJ2-1,-,-,CASSEIGGGYNEQFF,TGTGCCAGCAGTGAAATCGGGGGCGGGTACAATGAGCAGTTCTTC
TRBV7-2,TRBJ2-3,-,-,CASSLILVSHTDTQYF,TGTGCCAGCAGCTTGATCCTAGTTTCCCACACAGATACGCAGTATTTT
TRBV29-1,TRBJ2-3,-,TRBD1,CSVDGQGATDTQYF,TGCAGCGTGGATGGACAGGGGGCAACAGATACGCAGTATTTT
TRBV6-5,TRBJ2-7,-,TRBD2,CASSWGGYSYEQYF,TGTGCCAGCAGTTGGGGGGGGTACTCCTACGAGCAGTACTTC
TRBV3-1,TRBJ2-3,few,TRBD2,CASSPLAGGNLGDTQYF,TGTGCCAGCAGCCCTTTAGCGGGAGGGAATCTAGGAGATACGCAGTATTTT
TRBV7-9,TRBJ2-7,-,-,CASSSRDFYEQNF,TGTGCCAGCAGTTCCCGGGATTTCTACGAGCAGAACTTC
TRBV7-2,TRBJ2-7,-,TRBD1,CASSSTGKSYEQYF,TGTGCCAGCAGCTCGACAGGGAAGTCCTACGAGCAGTACTTC
TRBV20-1,TRBJ2-1,-,-,CSAPREAYNEQFF,TGCAGTGCTCCCAGGGAAGCCTACAATGAGCAGTTCTTC
TRBV4-1,TRBJ2-5,-,-,CASSQDEGETQYF,TGCGCCAGCAGCCAAGATGAAGGGGAGACCCAGTACTTC